This TCR beta chain was recorded in a study of shared clonotypes between healthy human individuals. Whole-study findings and limits: Deeper or shallower sequencing was expected to change how clonotypes are shared among donors. What limited the represented genetic and exposure-history diversity was the small number of donors. Non-shared clonotypes were found to have lower generation probabilities than the clonotypes that were shared by all four of the sorted-subset donors.

It was at deep level that the assay was run. Libraries were prepared by immunoSEQ multiplex PCR; TCRdb keeps only in-frame clonotypes and omits some of them. The table shows 2,100,000 or so clones, with approximately 94% occurring only once. Remarks on this clone: The antigen is unknown.

CDR3 length: 15 residues. Germline CDR1 and CDR2: LNHDA and SQIVND (reference sequence). Trimming removed 4 bases from V and 3 bases from J; junction bases left unmatched: 8. The chain employs TRBV19 and TRBJ1-2; TRBD1 matches at 7 bases. This sequence originates from a man aged 18 to 30 in good health. The sequenced material came from naive CD4+ T cells sorted from blood. Subset given: CD45RA+ positively selected. The CDR3 reads CASSTLQGTDYGYTF. DNA for the CDR3: TGTGCCAGTAGTACCCTACAGGGGACCGACTATGGCTACACCTTC. Full variable domain (remainder filled in from reference TRBV19 and TRBJ1-2): DGGITQSPKYLFRKEGQNVTLSCEQNLNHDAMYWYRQDPGQGLRLIYYSQIVNDFQKGDIAEGYSVSREKKESFPLTVTSAQKNPTAFYLCASSTLQGTDYGYTFGSGTRLTVV.